The 10 T cell receptor beta chains in this list originate from one sample, sequenced in a study of blood T cell repertoires in COVID-19. Repertoires were generated with immunoSEQ multiplex PCR, while TCRdb's copy carries only in-frame clones and drops some. The repertoire holds 210,000 or so clones, with 83% as singletons. Material for sequencing was peripheral blood. These receptors were collected from a woman aged 25 to 45 with COVID-19, enrolled during active disease.

The chain joins TRBV5-1 to TRBJ2-1; TRBD2 agrees at 13 bases. V was pared by 1 base and J by 10 bases, with 5 bases of the junction left unmatched. This CDR3 has 15 residues. The germline V gene has CDR1 SGHRS and CDR2 YFSETQ. The CDR3: CASSLTSGGAEEQFF. CDR3 sequence (DNA): TGCGCCAGCAGCTTGACTAGCGGGGGGGCCGAAGAGCAGTTCTTC.

This chain links TRBV9 with TRBJ2-1; no clear D gene. Germline V gives CDR1 SGDLS, CDR2 YYNGEE. V lost 0 bases and J 9 bases, leaving 10 bases between the germline ends. The CDR3 extends over 13 amino acids. CDR3 DNA sequence: TGTGCCAGCAGCGTAGGGAATAGCCCTGAGCAGTTCTTC. The encoded protein is CASSVGNSPEQFF.

J is TRBJ2-5 and V is TRBV24-1; D is unclear. Trimming left V 3 bases short and J 5 bases short, with 12 bases between. This CDR3 region has 14 residues. From germline, CDR1 is KGHDR and CDR2 SFDVKD. The DNA of the CDR3 is TGTGCCACCAGTGATCCCGGTTTGGGCGAGACCCAGTACTTC. It codes for CATSDPGLGETQYF.

This chain links TRBV19 with TRBJ2-1, with D perhaps matching TRBD1 (5 bases). V was clipped by 6 bases and J by 3 bases, with 12 bases between them. This CDR3 contains 14 residues. Germline lookup yields CDR1 LNHDA and CDR2 SQIVND (reference sequence). This CDR3 is CASRTESFYNEQFF. The CDR3 DNA reads TGTGCCAGTAGGACAGAGAGTTTCTACAATGAGCAGTTCTTC.

This clone was recorded once. The gene calls are TRBV4-2 and TRBJ2-2; 13 bases line up with TRBD2. The V and J ends lost 2 bases and 4 bases, in that order; junction bases with no gene match: 7. From germline, CDR1 is LGHNA and CDR2 YNFKEQ. The CDR3 is made up of 18 amino acids. The CDR3 region has the DNA TGTGCCAGCAGCCAACCCGGGACTAGCGGGACATCCACCGGGGAGCTGTTTTTT. As protein: CASSQPGTSGTSTGELFF.

This clone was seen only once. The chain is built from TRBV7-8 and TRBJ1-2, with unresolved D. CDR1 and CDR2 from the germline V gene are SGHVS and FQNEAQ. The CDR3 loop spans 15 amino acids. With 1 base removed from V and 0 bases from J, the gap between germline ends came to 9 bases. The CDR3 loop reads CASSLGELANYGYTF. Written as DNA, the CDR3 is TGTGCCAGCAGCTTAGGGGAACTAGCTAACTATGGCTACACCTTC.

The chain combines TRBV5-4 with TRBJ1-4, with TRBD1 matching over 9 bases. This CDR3 is built from 13 residues. Per the germline V gene, CDR1 is SGHNT and CDR2 is YYREEE (reference sequence). V was clipped by 4 bases and J by 8 bases; unmatched bases: 3. The CDR3 spells CASSKGQGEKLFF. CDR3 in DNA: TGTGCCAGCAGCAAGGGACAGGGAGAAAAACTGTTTTTT.

In this sample, this clone turned up once. V gene TRBV9 combines with J gene TRBJ1-2; 8 nucleotides align to TRBD1. The CDR3 runs 15 residues. Germline trimming cut 2 bases from V and 8 bases from J; bases unmatched to any gene: 11. Germline CDR1 reads SGDLS; CDR2 reads YYNGEE. In DNA, the CDR3 is TGTGCCAGCAGCGTCGCCCCGGACAGGGTACAAGGCTACACCTTC. Translation: CASSVAPDRVQGYTF.

A single count supports this clone. V is TRBV11-2 and J is TRBJ1-6; D remains ambiguous. Trimming removed 3 bases from V and 8 bases from J, with 14 bases in between. Germline CDR1 is SGHAT and CDR2 is FQNNGV. This CDR3 has 15 amino acids. The CDR3 region is CASSLADGDYSPLHF. The CDR3 DNA sequence: TGTGCCAGCAGCTTGGCGGACGGGGATTATTCACCCCTCCACTTT.

This sequence joins TRBV5-4 and TRBJ1-1; 8 positions match TRBD1. The V and J ends lost 1 base and 7 bases, in that order; junction bases with no gene match: 6. This CDR3 is 14 amino acids long. Germline-derived CDR1 and CDR2 are SGHNT and YYREEE (reference sequence). In nucleotides, the CDR3 is TGTGCCAGCAGCTTGTCGGGACAGGTGTATGAAGCTTTCTTT. As protein: CASSLSGQVYEAFF. Full variable domain (missing parts from reference TRBV5-4 and TRBJ1-1): ETGVTQSPTHLIKTRGQQVTLRCSSQSGHNTVSWYQQALGQGPQFIFQYYREEENGRGNFPPRFSGLQFPNYSSELNVNALELDDSALYLCASSLSGQVYEAFFGQGTRLTVV.